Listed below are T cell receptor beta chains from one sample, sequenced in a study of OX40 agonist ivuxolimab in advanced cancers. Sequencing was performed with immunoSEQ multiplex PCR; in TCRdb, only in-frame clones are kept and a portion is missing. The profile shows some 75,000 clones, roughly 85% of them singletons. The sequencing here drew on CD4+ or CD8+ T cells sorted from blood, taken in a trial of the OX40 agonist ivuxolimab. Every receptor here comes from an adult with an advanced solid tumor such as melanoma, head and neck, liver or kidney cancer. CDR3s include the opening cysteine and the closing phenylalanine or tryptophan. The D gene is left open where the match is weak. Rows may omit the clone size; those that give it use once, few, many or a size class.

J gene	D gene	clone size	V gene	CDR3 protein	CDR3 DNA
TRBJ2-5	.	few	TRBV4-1	CASSHPSKGTEETQYF	TGCGCCAGCAGCCATCCTAGCAAGGGGACGGAAGAGACCCAGTACTTC
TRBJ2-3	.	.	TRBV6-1	CASSEQLPPDTQYF	TGTGCCAGCAGTGAACAACTACCCCCAGATACGCAGTATTTT
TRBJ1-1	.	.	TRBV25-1	CASSEFSEAFF	TGTGCCAGCAGTGAATTTAGTGAAGCTTTCTTT
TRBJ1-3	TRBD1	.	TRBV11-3	CASSLGTGYGNTIYF	TGTGCCAGCAGCCTAGGGACAGGGTATGGAAACACCATATATTTT
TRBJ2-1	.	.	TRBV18	CASSQKGNEQFF	TGTGCCAGCTCACAGAAAGGAAATGAGCAGTTCTTC
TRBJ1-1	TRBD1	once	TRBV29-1	CSHQGQGNTEAFF	TGCAGCCATCAGGGACAGGGGAACACTGAAGCTTTCTTT
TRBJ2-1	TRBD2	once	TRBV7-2	CASSLDWLAGREQFF	TGTGCCAGCAGCTTAGACTGGCTAGCGGGGCGGGAGCAGTTCTTC
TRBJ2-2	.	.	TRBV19	CASNAPGQLGDTGELFF	TGTGCCAGTAACGCACCGGGACAACTGGGAGACACCGGGGAGCTGTTTTTT
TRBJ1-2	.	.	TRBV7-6	CASSLDPGGGYTF	TGTGCCAGCAGCTTAGACCCGGGGGGCGGCTACACCTTC
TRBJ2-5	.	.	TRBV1	CTSSQPGAYGCHQTQYF	.
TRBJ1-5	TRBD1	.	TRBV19	CASSGLQGAWSNQPQHF	TGTGCCAGTAGCGGACTTCAGGGGGCATGGAGCAATCAGCCCCAGCATTTT
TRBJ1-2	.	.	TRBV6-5	CASQGRGGYTF	TGTGCCAGCCAGGGTCGCGGGGGCTACACCTTC
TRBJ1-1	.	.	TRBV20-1	CSAFGNTEAFF	TGCAGTGCTTTCGGGAACACTGAAGCTTTCTTT
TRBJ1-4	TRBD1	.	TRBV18	CASSRNSAGGQGDEKLFF	TGTGCCAGCTCACGAAACTCAGCAGGGGGACAGGGCGATGAAAAACTGTTTTTT
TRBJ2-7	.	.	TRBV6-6	CASSYSTGYEQYF	TGTGCCAGCAGTTACTCGACGGGTTACGAGCAGTACTTC
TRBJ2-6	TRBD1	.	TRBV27	CASGRDRGSGANVLTF	TGTGCCAGCGGCCGGGACAGGGGGTCTGGGGCCAACGTCCTGACTTTC
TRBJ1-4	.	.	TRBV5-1	CASRLGRINEKLFF	TGCGCCAGCAGATTGGGACGGATTAATGAAAAACTGTTTTTT
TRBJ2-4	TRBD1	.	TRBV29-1	CSAVSRGPKNIQYF	TGCAGCGCCGTTAGTAGGGGGCCCAAAAACATTCAGTACTTC
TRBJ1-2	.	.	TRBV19	CASRLPNYGYTF	TGTGCCAGTAGACTCCCTAACTATGGCTACACCTTC
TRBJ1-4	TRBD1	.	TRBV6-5	CASRSGGSGEKLFF	TGTGCCAGCAGATCAGGGGGCTCGGGTGAAAAACTGTTTTTT
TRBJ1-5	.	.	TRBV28	CASSPRVLGKGDSNQPQHF	TGTGCCAGCAGTCCCCGCGTTCTCGGGAAGGGGGATAGCAATCAGCCCCAGCATTTT
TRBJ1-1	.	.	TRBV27	CASSYRANTEAFF	TGTGCCAGCAGTTACAGGGCGAACACTGAAGCTTTCTTT
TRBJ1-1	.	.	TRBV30	CAWRDRPNTEAFF	TGTGCCTGGAGAGACAGACCGAACACTGAAGCTTTCTTT
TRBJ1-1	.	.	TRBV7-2	CASSQNTGFYTEAFF	TGTGCCAGCAGCCAAAATACGGGATTCTACACTGAAGCTTTCTTT
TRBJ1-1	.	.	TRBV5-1	CASSPWLLQGSNTEAFF	TGCGCCAGCAGCCCCTGGCTCCTCCAGGGATCGAACACTGAAGCTTTCTTT
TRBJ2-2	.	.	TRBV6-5	CASRQPGGGGELFF	TGTGCCAGCAGACAACCAGGGGGAGGCGGGGAGCTGTTTTTT
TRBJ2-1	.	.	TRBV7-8	CASSKAEGSWYNEQFF	TGTGCCAGCAGCAAAGCGGAGGGGAGTTGGTACAATGAGCAGTTCTTC
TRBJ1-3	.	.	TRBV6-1	CASTYGDFGNTIYF	TGTGCCAGCACCTATGGGGACTTTGGAAACACCATATATTTT
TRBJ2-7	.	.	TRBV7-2	CASSTRVSEGGYEQYF	TGTGCCAGCAGCACCCGCGTATCCGAGGGGGGCTACGAGCAGTACTTC
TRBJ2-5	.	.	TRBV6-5	CASSNLQETQYF	TGTGCCAGCAGTAATCTCCAAGAGACCCAGTACTTC
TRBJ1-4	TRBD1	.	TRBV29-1	CSVFTGTGVEKLFF	TGCAGCGTGTTCACCGGGACAGGGGTTGAAAAACTGTTTTTT
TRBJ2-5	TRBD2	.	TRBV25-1	CASSEGLAGGETQYF	TGTGCCAGCAGTGAAGGACTAGCGGGGGGGGAGACCCAGTACTTC
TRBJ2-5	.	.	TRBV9	CASSVAPATQETQYF	TGTGCCAGCAGCGTAGCGCCAGCGACCCAAGAGACCCAGTACTTC
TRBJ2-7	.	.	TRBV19	CASNPTGTTYEQYF	TGTGCCAGTAACCCGACAGGTACCACCTACGAGCAGTACTTC
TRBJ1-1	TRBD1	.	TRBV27	CASSLYGTVGALNTEAFF	TGTGCCAGCAGTTTATACGGGACAGTCGGGGCTTTGAACACTGAAGCTTTCTTT
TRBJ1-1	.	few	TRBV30	CAWSSRYPGKGEAFF	TGTGCCTGGAGTTCACGTTACCCGGGAAAAGGGGAAGCTTTCTTT
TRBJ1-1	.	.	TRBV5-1	CASSLATGGSTEAFF	TGCGCCAGCAGCTTGGCAACGGGGGGGAGCACTGAAGCTTTCTTT
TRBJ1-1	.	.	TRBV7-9	CASSYPSRGLRTEAFF	TGTGCCAGCAGCTACCCCTCCCGGGGCTTGCGCACTGAAGCTTTCTTT
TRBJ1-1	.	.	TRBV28	CASSLSGVGGRAFF	TGTGCCAGCAGTTTAAGCGGTGTGGGGGGAAGAGCTTTCTTT
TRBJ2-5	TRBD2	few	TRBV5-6	CASSLEFSGRGETQYF	TGTGCCAGCAGCTTAGAGTTTAGCGGGAGAGGGGAGACCCAGTACTTC
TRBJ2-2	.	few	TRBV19	CASSGKGYTGELFF	TGTGCCAGTAGTGGGAAGGGCTACACCGGGGAGCTGTTTTTT
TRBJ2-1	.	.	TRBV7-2	CASSLNLFF	TGTGCCAGCAGCTTAAATTTGTTCTTC
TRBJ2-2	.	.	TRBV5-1	CASSPTSLGQTGELFF	TGCGCCAGCAGCCCGACCTCCCTAGGGCAGACCGGGGAGCTGTTTTTT
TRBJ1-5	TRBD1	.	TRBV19	CASSLTGINQPQHF	TGTGCCAGTAGCCTGACAGGGATCAATCAGCCCCAGCATTTT
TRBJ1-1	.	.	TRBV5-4	CASSLDAGLTEAFF	TGTGCCAGCAGCTTAGACGCGGGGCTCACTGAAGCTTTCTTT
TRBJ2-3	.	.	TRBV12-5	CASGFPRTPDTQYF	TGTGCTAGTGGTTTTCCGAGGACGCCCGATACGCAGTATTTT
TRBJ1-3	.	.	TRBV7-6	CASSDWGGSGSGNTIYF	TGTGCCAGCAGCGATTGGGGGGGGAGCGGGTCTGGAAACACCATATATTTT
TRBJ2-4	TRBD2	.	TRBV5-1	CASSLEVFGLAGSSAKNIQYF	TGCGCCAGCAGCTTGGAGGTATTCGGGCTAGCGGGATCGTCGGCCAAAAACATTCAGTACTTC
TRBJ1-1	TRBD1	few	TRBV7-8	CASSLADRGATTGPAFF	TGTGCCAGCAGCTTAGCGGACAGGGGGGCGACCACGGGACCAGCTTTCTTT
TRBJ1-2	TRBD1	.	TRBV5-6	CASSSFHRDRQNYGYTF	TGTGCCAGCAGTTCTTTCCACCGGGACAGACAGAATTATGGCTACACCTTC
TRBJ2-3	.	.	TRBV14	CASSPHLTSTDTQYF	TGTGCCAGCAGCCCGCACCTCACAAGCACAGATACGCAGTATTTT
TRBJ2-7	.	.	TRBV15	CATSRERTNTYEQYF	TGTGCCACCAGCAGAGAAAGAACAAATACCTACGAGCAGTACTTC
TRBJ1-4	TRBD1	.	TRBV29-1	CSVVDRGREKLFF	TGCAGCGTTGTAGACAGGGGGCGTGAAAAACTGTTTTTT
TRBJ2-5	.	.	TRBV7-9	CASSTASMTGFGETQYF	TGTGCCAGCAGCACCGCGAGCATGACTGGCTTCGGAGAGACCCAGTACTTC
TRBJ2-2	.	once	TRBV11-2	CASTLHKTANTGELFF	TGTGCCAGCACCTTGCATAAGACGGCTAACACCGGGGAGCTGTTTTTT
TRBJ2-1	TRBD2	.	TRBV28	CASINSGTRHEQFF	TGTGCCAGCATAAACTCCGGGACTAGGCATGAGCAGTTCTTC
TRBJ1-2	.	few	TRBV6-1	CASTPGGTDYGYTF	TGTGCCAGCACCCCGGGGGGGACCGACTATGGCTACACCTTC
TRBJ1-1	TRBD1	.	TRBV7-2	CASSLTGGRLGTEAFF	TGTGCCAGCAGCCTTACAGGGGGCAGGTTGGGCACTGAAGCTTTCTTT
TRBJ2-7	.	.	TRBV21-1	CASSKERARKLRYEQYF	TGTGCCAGCAGCAAAGAGAGGGCGCGGAAGCTACGATACGAGCAGTACTTC
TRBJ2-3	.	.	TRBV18	CASSPPSSTDTQYF	TGTGCCAGCTCACCACCTTCTAGCACAGATACGCAGTATTTT